A single sample is the source of the 32 T cell receptor beta chains below, sequenced in a study of blood T cells in healthy people across ages (dated by TCRdb to the mid-2010s). The library came from 5' RACE. Sequencer: Illumina HiSeq 2500. A second PCR of roughly 7 to 11 cycles was performed with a sample-barcoded 5' primer and a J-beta primer mix. TCRdb itself trimmed the public reads at Q25 with fastp, ran MiXCR and retained productive beta chains. Rows matching on CDR3 protein sequence are summarized as one entry with the most common DNA and genes. This sample lists 1.5 million to 2 million distinct CDR3 sequences; 30% to 35% were detected once. Of the sample, about 10% falls within the top ten clones. The sample consisted of blood. Receptors were obtained from a woman younger than 45 in good health.

This chain links TRBV4-1 with TRBJ2-5; tentatively, D is TRBD2 (5 bases). Near its end, the DNA agrees better with TRBJ2-7, so the J call may be wrong. This CDR3 is 14 amino acids long. Per the germline V gene, CDR1 is MGHRA and CDR2 is YSYEKL. CDR3 in DNA: TGCGCCAGCAGCCAAAATGGCCTAGCTTACGAGCAGTACTTC. Its translation: CASSQNGLAYEQYF.

In this sample, this clonotype turned up many times. J is TRBJ1-2 and V is TRBV10-3; TRBD1 matches 7 bases. J gave up 7 bases and V 10 bases, and 6 bases lay outside the gene matches. The CDR3 is 11 amino acids. CDR1 ENHRY and CDR2 SYGVKD come from the germline V gene. CDR3: CATQGDSGYTF. The CDR3, as DNA: TGTGCCACTCAGGGGGACTCTGGCTACACCTTC.

The J gene is TRBJ2-1, the V gene TRBV7-8; D is undetermined. Germline V gene sequence: CDR1 SGHVS, CDR2 FQNEAQ. The CDR3 covers 17 residues. The V end lost 5 bases, the J end lost 3 bases, and 20 bases lay between the germline ends. The CDR3 is CASSQTRDPSGYNEQFF. Here the CDR3 DNA reads TGTGCCAGCAGCCAAACCCGAGATCCATCGGGCTACAATGAGCAGTTCTTC.

Comment on this clonotype: An end of the junction does not agree with germline; a read error may underlie this. The rearrangement links TRBV28 to TRBJ2-3, with 7 bases matching TRBD1. CDR3 length: 12 amino acids. CDR1 is MDHEN, CDR2 SYDVKM, per germline. The CDR3 coding sequence is TGTGCCACCGCCTCAGGGACAGATATGCAGTATTTT. It codes for CATASGTDMQYF. Full variable domain (rest looked up from reference TRBV28 and TRBJ2-3): DVKVTQSSRYLVKRTGEKVFLECVQDMDHENMFWYRQDPGLGLRLIYFSYDVKMKEKGDIPEGYSVSREKKERFSLILESASTNQTSMYLCATASGTDMQYFGPGTRLTVL.

This clonotype was detected only a few times. This rearrangement joins TRBV20-1 to TRBJ2-1; 7 nucleotides agree with TRBD1. In germline, CDR1 is DFQATT, CDR2 SNEGSKA (reference sequence). Trimming took 6 bases from V and 4 from J; bases not matched to a gene: 6. The CDR3 consists of 13 residues. As DNA, the CDR3 is TGCAGTGCGCCGGGACAGACGTACAATGAGCAGTTCTTC. Translating gives CSAPGQTYNEQFF.

In this sample, this clonotype turned up many times. The junction does not match germline at one end; this may be a read error. The genes are TRBV29-1 and TRBJ2-1; 10 bases align to TRBD2. The CDR3 spans 14 residues. Germline CDR1 is SQVTM and CDR2 is ANQGSEA. CDR3: CSVEGLAGDNEQFF. CDR3 nucleotide sequence: TGCAGCGTCGAAGGCCTAGCGGGGGACAATGAGCAGTTCTTC.

The chain has TRBV4-1 and TRBJ1-5; 9 nucleotides align to TRBD1. This CDR3 comprises 16 residues. V shed 1 base and J 6 bases; nucleotides not matched to a gene: 7. Germline-derived CDR1 and CDR2 are MGHRA and YSYEKL. CDR3 loop: CASSQVGTGRIQPQHF. The CDR3 region has the DNA TGCGCCAGCAGCCAAGTCGGGACAGGGAGAATTCAGCCCCAGCATTTT.

The chain employs TRBV20-1 and TRBJ1-1; TRBD1 matches at 9 bases. The germline gives CDR1 DFQATT, CDR2 SNEGSKA (reference sequence). V trimming: 3 bases; J trimming: 7 bases; junction bases outside the gene matches: 12. This CDR3 is built from 15 residues. CDR3 loop: CSASPTNRGQGEAFF. In DNA, the CDR3 is TGCAGTGCTAGCCCGACAAACAGGGGGCAGGGTGAAGCTTTCTTT.

This clonotype has ten or more counts. V usage is TRBV7-9 and J usage is TRBJ1-1; D call uncertain. The CDR3 contains 11 residues. V was cut by 5 bases and J by 3 bases, with 4 bases left in between. Germline lookup yields CDR1 SEHNR and CDR2 FQNEAQ (reference sequence). The CDR3 protein is CASSPDTEAFF. As DNA, the CDR3 is TGTGCCAGCAGCCCGGACACTGAAGCTTTCTTT.

The chain couples TRBV30 to TRBJ2-1; TRBD2 matches at 9 bases. V was pared by 0 bases and J by 9 bases, with 9 bases of the junction left unmatched. The CDR3 loop spans 15 amino acids. Germline values: CDR1 GTSNPN, CDR2 SVGIG (reference sequence). The CDR3 region has the DNA TGTGCCTGGAGTGTTGGGGCGGGGGGGCCTGGTGAGCAGTTCTTC. Its protein product is CAWSVGAGGPGEQFF.

This clonotype has only a few counts. V gene TRBV29-1 combines with J gene TRBJ2-7; TRBD1 agrees at 7 bases. V was clipped by 4 bases and J by 1 base; unmatched bases: 7. The V gene's germline CDR1 is SQVTM and CDR2 ANQGSEA. CDR3 length equals 14 residues. CDR3 amino acids: CSVVRTGVSYEQYF. The CDR3 nucleotides are TGCAGCGTTGTGAGAACAGGGGTTTCCTACGAGCAGTACTTC.

This clonotype was seen a few times. The chain employs TRBV7-9 and TRBJ2-7, with 8 bases fitting TRBD1. The CDR3 runs to 15 residues. J gave up 7 bases and V 6 bases, and 14 bases lay outside the gene matches. Germline values: CDR1 SEHNR, CDR2 FQNEAQ (reference sequence). The CDR3 sequence: CASSSVQGEIEEQYF. The CDR3, as DNA: TGTGCCAGCAGTTCTGTACAGGGGGAAATAGAAGAGCAGTACTTC.

This clonotype has a handful of counts. The chain is built from TRBV5-1 and TRBJ2-1, with 11 bases that match TRBD1. CDR1 is SGHRS, CDR2 YFSETQ, per germline. V was clipped by 4 bases and J by 8 bases; unmatched bases: 8. The CDR3 extends over 15 amino acids. CDR3: CASSNRDRGYDEQFF. Written as DNA, the CDR3 is TGCGCCAGCAGCAACCGGGACAGGGGGTACGATGAGCAGTTCTTC.

The chain has TRBV11-2 and TRBJ2-3; no clear D. V was trimmed by 4 bases and J by 6 bases, leaving 26 bases between them. Germline CDR1 SGHAT, CDR2 FQNNGV. The CDR3 extends over 18 amino acids. The CDR3 region has the DNA TGTGCCAGCAGCTCCATAAGGAACTTTGGCGGAAAAAGGGATACGCAGTATTTT. This gives the protein CASSSIRNFGGKRDTQYF. The full variable domain, rest sourced from reference TRBV11-2 and TRBJ2-3, is EAGVAQSPRYKIIEKRQSVAFWCNPISGHATLYWYQQILGQGPKLLIQFQNNGVVDDSQLPKDRFSAERLKGVDSTLKIQPAKLEDSAVYLCASSSIRNFGGKRDTQYFGPGTRLTVL.

In regard to this clonotype: The junction differs from germline at one of its ends, possibly a read error. The genes are TRBV4-1 and TRBJ1-2; D is undetermined. The CDR3 extends over 19 amino acids. Germline V gene lookup returns CDR1 MGHRA and CDR2 YSYEKL. CDR3 nucleotides: TGCGCCAACAGCCAAGATCTCAGGCAGGTCGGACCATCTAACTATGGCTACACCTTC. It codes for CANSQDLRQVGPSNYGYTF.

This clonotype has more than one count but fewer than ten. This clone may be a read error of a much larger clone one base away. The chain is built from TRBV27 and TRBJ1-2; 9 bases match TRBD1. The CDR3 consists of 13 residues. CDR1 is MNHEY and CDR2 is SMNVEV in the germline V gene (reference sequence). Germline trimming cut 6 bases from V and 4 bases from J; bases unmatched to any gene: 3. CDR3 protein: CASRLGQGYGYTF. The CDR3, as DNA: TGTGCCAGCAGATTGGGACAGGGCTATGGCTACACCTTC.

The chain has TRBV12-3 or TRBV12-4 and TRBJ2-1, with 15 positions matching TRBD2. The length of the CDR3 is 17 residues. The V and J ends lost 5 bases and 2 bases, in that order; junction bases with no gene match: 4. CDR3 sequence: CASSRGLAGGTYNEQFF. As DNA, the CDR3 is TGTGCCAGCAGTCGGGGACTAGCGGGAGGAACCTACAATGAGCAGTTCTTC.

This clonotype was found a few times. V is TRBV5-1 and J is TRBJ2-7; 7 nucleotides agree with TRBD1. The CDR3 loop spans 17 amino acids. V trimming: 0 bases; J trimming: 4 bases; junction bases outside the gene matches: 13. CDR1 and CDR2 (germline): SGHRS, YFSETQ. DNA of the CDR3: TGCGCCAGCAGCTTGGGGTTTAGACAGGGTGTCGCGTACGAGCAGTACTTC. It translates to CASSLGFRQGVAYEQYF.

This clonotype was observed a handful of times. This chain connects TRBV6-1 to TRBJ2-6; D might be TRBD1 (6 bases). Germline CDR1 MNHNS, CDR2 SASEGT. The CDR3 sequence is 18 residues long. V lost 6 bases to trimming and J lost 0 bases, with 18 bases between them. CDR3: CASSKLYRATSGANVLTF. The CDR3 nucleotides read TGTGCCAGCAGCAAGTTGTACAGGGCAACCTCTGGGGCCAACGTCCTGACTTTC.

A remark on this clonotype: Given a much more abundant clone one base away, this may be a read error. The chain recombines TRBV25-1 with TRBJ1-2; TRBD1 is a possible D gene (6 bases). The V end was cut by 4 bases, the J end by 4 bases, with 10 bases between. CDR1 is MGHDK and CDR2 is SYGVNS in the germline V gene. The CDR3 runs to 13 residues. This CDR3 reads CASSAQGTYGYTF. CDR3 bases: TGTGCCAGCAGTGCCCAGGGGACCTATGGCTACACCTTC.

This clonotype has at least ten counts. This rearrangement joins TRBV7-9 to TRBJ2-7; D remains ambiguous. This CDR3 is built from 14 residues. Per germline, CDR1 SEHNR and CDR2 FQNEAQ (reference sequence). Trimming shortened V by 3 bases and J by 2 bases, and 11 bases separated the two germline ends. The DNA for the CDR3 is TGTGCCAGCAGCTTGGACGTCCTGGCCTACGAGCAGTACTTC. Encoded protein: CASSLDVLAYEQYF.

The chain carries TRBV12-3 or TRBV12-4 and TRBJ2-2; D might be TRBD2 (5 bases). The CDR3 totals 15 residues. V was clipped by 4 bases and J by 0 bases, with 9 bases between them. CDR3 DNA sequence: TGTGCCAGCAGTTCGGGGTCCCCGAACACCGGGGAGCTGTTTTTT. This translates into CASSSGSPNTGELFF.

This clonotype was seen ten or more times. CDR3 sequence: CSGGGNEQFF. The CDR3 DNA sequence: TGCAGCGGAGGAGGCAATGAGCAGTTCTTC. V and J are TRBV29-1 and TRBJ2-1, with D possibly matching TRBD2 (5 bases). The V end lost 7 bases, the J end lost 6 bases, and 7 bases lay between the germline ends. CDR3 length: 10 residues. Looked up from germline, CDR1 is SQVTM and CDR2 is ANQGSEA.

This clonotype was seen a few times. This rearrangement joins TRBV4-1 to TRBJ1-1; no reliable D call. Germline V CDR1 and CDR2: MGHRA, YSYEKL. There are 16 residues in the CDR3. The ends were cut back, 0 bases at V and 0 bases at J, with 11 bases in the middle. The CDR3 is CASSQDIWQMNTEAFF. The CDR3 bases are TGCGCCAGCAGCCAAGATATATGGCAGATGAACACTGAAGCTTTCTTT.

The chain recombines TRBV27 with TRBJ2-1; 7 bases line up with TRBD2. The CDR3 extends over 14 amino acids. Germline CDR1 is MNHEY and CDR2 is SMNVEV (reference sequence). The V and J ends lost 5 bases and 3 bases, in that order; junction bases with no gene match: 4. The CDR3: CASSEGDYYNEQFF. The CDR3 coding sequence is TGTGCCAGCAGTGAAGGGGACTACTACAATGAGCAGTTCTTC.

This clonotype was observed a few times. The chain uses TRBV21-1 and TRBJ1-2. TRBV21-1 is described as a pseudogene. The CDR3 sequence is 16 residues long. The CDR3 DNA follows: TGTGCCAGCAGCAAAACCGGAGGACCACCTAACTATGGCTACACCTTC. Its protein product is CASSKTGGPPNYGYTF.

This chain connects TRBV6-1 to TRBJ1-2; D is unclear. Germline V lookup: CDR1 MNHNS, CDR2 SASEGT. This CDR3 contains 14 residues. Trimming pared 9 bases from V and 7 bases from J, leaving 21 bases between. The CDR3 nucleotides read TGTGCCAGTCTCCAGGTTATGCCCGGCGGTGGCTACACCTTC. Translation gives CASLQVMPGGGYTF.

This clonotype was counted a few times. The rearrangement joins TRBV6-2 or TRBV6-3 to TRBJ2-3; 9 bases are a match to TRBD2. Germline V gene lookup returns CDR1 MNHEY and CDR2 SVGEGT. Trimming removed 2 bases from V and 0 bases from J; junction bases left unmatched: 9. CDR3 length: 18 residues. DNA for the CDR3: TGTGCCAGCAGTTACCTTGCGGGAGGGCCCCAAAGCACAGATACGCAGTATTTT. Amino acid sequence: CASSYLAGGPQSTDTQYF.

The chain uses TRBV20-1 and TRBJ1-2; D gene uncertain. Trimming left V 3 bases short and J 6 bases short, with 11 bases between. The CDR3 is made up of 12 amino acids. Germline loops: CDR1 DFQATT, CDR2 SNEGSKA (reference sequence). The DNA for the CDR3 is TGCAGTGCTAGCGCCGAGGTAGATGGCTACACCTTC. Translating it yields CSASAEVDGYTF.

The chain has TRBV20-1 and TRBJ2-3, with D possibly TRBD1 on 5 matching bases. The CDR3 is made up of 15 amino acids. Trimming stripped 0 bases from V and 2 bases from J, with 12 bases between. The germline V gene encodes CDR1 DFQATT and CDR2 SNEGSKA (reference sequence). The CDR3: CSARDLQDHTDTQYF. In DNA form, the CDR3 reads TGCAGTGCTAGAGATCTACAGGACCACACAGATACGCAGTATTTT.

The sample holds a few counts of this clonotype. The chain recombines TRBV7-8 with TRBJ2-1; TRBD1 might be the D (6 bases). The CDR3 runs 14 residues. V dropped 4 bases and J dropped 5 bases, with 12 bases sitting between them. Germline lookup yields CDR1 SGHVS and CDR2 FQNEAQ. DNA of the CDR3: TGTGCCAGCAGCTCGGACAGACTGGACAATGAGCAGTTCTTC. Amino acid sequence: CASSSDRLDNEQFF.

J is TRBJ1-2 and V is TRBV11-2; maybe TRBD1 (5 bases). Germline lookup yields CDR1 SGHAT and CDR2 FQNNGV. Trimming stripped 1 base from V and 4 bases from J, with 19 bases between. This CDR3 is 17 amino acids long. The CDR3 region has the DNA TGTGCCAGCAGCTTAGTCACCGCCCGGGGGGGAAGCTATGGCTACACCTTC. It is translated as CASSLVTARGGSYGYTF.